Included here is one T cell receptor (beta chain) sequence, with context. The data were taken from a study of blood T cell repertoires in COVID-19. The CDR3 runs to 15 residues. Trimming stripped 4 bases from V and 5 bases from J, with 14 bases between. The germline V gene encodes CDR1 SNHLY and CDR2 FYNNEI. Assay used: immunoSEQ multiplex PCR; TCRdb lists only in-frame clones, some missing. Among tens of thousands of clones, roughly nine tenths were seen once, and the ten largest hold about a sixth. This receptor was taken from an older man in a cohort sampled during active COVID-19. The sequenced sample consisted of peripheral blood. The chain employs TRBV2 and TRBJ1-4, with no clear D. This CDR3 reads CASSASVGRNEKLFF. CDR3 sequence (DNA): TGTGCCAGCAGTGCCTCCGTCGGTCGGAATGAAAAACTGTTTTTT.